This T cell receptor beta chain was identified during a study of metastatic and nonmetastatic thyroid tumors. On the study more broadly: Repertoires of blood and of tissue (tumor or nodule) from malignant and benign thyroid patients were compared. Whole-study findings and limits: It was reported that TCR beta diversity was significantly higher in malignant thyroid tumors than benign nodules, in blood and tumor.

TCRdb re-called the PCR reads through MiXCR. The sample yields about 36,000 clones, 20% seen once. Worth noting for this clone: What it recognizes is unknown.

Per germline, CDR1 MNHNS and CDR2 SASEGT. The CDR3 runs 15 residues. V was pared by 5 bases and J by 2 bases, with 16 bases between. Every patient underwent thyroid surgery untreated. The source material was blood. This rearrangement joins TRBV6-1 to TRBJ2-7, with D possibly TRBD2 on 6 matching bases. The sequence derives from a female donor with papillary thyroid cancer or a benign thyroid nodule (not recorded which). Some clones in this sample may be carry-over from other donors' samples. The CDR3 here is CASSKPGREPYEQYF. DNA for the CDR3: TGTGCCAGCAGTAAACCGGGACGGGAGCCCTACGAGCAGTACTTC.